The entry below gives a single TCR beta chain sequence along with its context. This sample stems from a study of blood T cell repertoires in COVID-19. The V and J ends lost 3 bases and 5 bases, in that order; junction bases with no gene match: 6. This CDR3 comprises 15 residues. Germline loops: CDR1 MDHEN, CDR2 SYDVKM. This table comes from immunoSEQ multiplex PCR, and its TCRdb copy is limited to in-frame clones, with some not included. The sample lists about 400,000 clones, roughly 86% seen once, with approximately 1.5% in the top ten. The chain is built from TRBV28 and TRBJ2-3, with 9 bases lining up with TRBD2. This TCR came from a woman aged 25 to 39 who had recovered from COVID-19. The specimen sequenced was PBMCs or T cells enriched from blood (not recorded which). The DNA of the CDR3 is TGTGCCAGCAGTTTGGGCGGGAGGGCCTTAGATACGCAGTATTTT. This translates into CASSLGGRALDTQYF.